This T cell receptor (beta chain) derives from a study of STAT3 mutations in large granular lymphocyte leukemia. Study details: Roughly half the longitudinally sequenced T-LGLL patients had canonical STAT3 mutations. The study's findings and limits: Persisting codominant clonotypes may have hidden a small pathogenic clone. Clonal expansion was inferred from samples taken at other timepoints. Every T-LGLL patient had at least one immunodominant TCRbeta clonotype.

The ends were cut back, 1 base at V and 0 bases at J, with 4 bases in the middle. The germline V gene has CDR1 SEHNR and CDR2 FQNEAQ (reference sequence). The CDR3 totals 14 residues. TCRbeta libraries averaged roughly 40,000 productive templates per sample. Generated by immunoSEQ multiplex PCR, the TCRdb table keeps only in-frame clones and is missing some. Of 9,500 to 12,000 clones detected, around 57% appear once; the ten largest clones hold roughly 9%. Notes on this clone: Antigen unknown.

Sequenced sample: peripheral blood mononuclear cells. The chain carries TRBV7-9 and TRBJ1-3; D unresolved. The sequence was collected from a boy between 10 and 17 years old with T-cell large granular lymphocyte leukemia. Some clones in this sample may be carry-over from other donors' samples. The CDR3 loop is CASSLGGSGNTIYF. In DNA form, the CDR3 reads TGTGCCAGCAGCTTAGGGGGCTCTGGAAACACCATATATTTT.